Following are 18 T cell receptor beta chains from one sample sequenced in a study of shared clonotypes between healthy human individuals. Assay used: immunoSEQ multiplex PCR; TCRdb lists only in-frame clones, some missing. The top ten hold more than 0.35% of the sample, which has 2 million to 2.5 million clones, over 85% seen once. Sequencing input: naive CD4+ T cells from PBMCs. Stated subset: CD45RA+ positively selected. These receptors all stem from a young man in good health. Some clones in this sample may be carry-over from other donors' samples.

Only a few counts were recorded for this clone. V and J are TRBV19 and TRBJ1-1; D is perhaps TRBD1 (6 bases). CDR3 size: 14 residues. From germline, CDR1 is LNHDA and CDR2 SQIVND (reference sequence). V gave up 5 bases and J gave up 6 bases, with 16 bases separating them. The DNA of the CDR3 is TGTGCCAGTAGTCCCTCGGACAGATACGCTGAAGCTTTCTTT. Amino acids: CASSPSDRYAEAFF.

The chain joins TRBV4-3 to TRBJ1-2; a possible D gene is TRBD1 (5 bases). V was clipped by 0 bases and J by 7 bases, with 18 bases between them. Per the germline V gene, CDR1 is LGHNA and CDR2 is YSLEER. This CDR3 spans 16 amino acids. This CDR3 reads CASSQELGVKTAGYTF. In nucleotides, the CDR3 is TGCGCCAGCAGCCAAGAGCTAGGGGTGAAGACCGCTGGCTACACCTTC.

The chain recombines TRBV19 with TRBJ1-2; maybe TRBD1 (5 bases). Trimming removed 2 bases from V and 8 bases from J, with 21 bases in between. The germline gives CDR1 LNHDA, CDR2 SQIVND (reference sequence). The CDR3 covers 16 residues. CDR3 in amino acids: CASSIFLDTDFSGYTF. The CDR3 bases are TGTGCCAGTAGTATATTCCTGGACACGGACTTTAGCGGCTACACCTTC.

The genes are TRBV9 and TRBJ2-7; D perhaps matches TRBD1 (6 bases). The germline gives CDR1 SGDLS, CDR2 YYNGEE. Trimming took off 4 bases at V and 0 bases at J, with 14 bases between the two ends. There are 15 residues in the CDR3. Written as DNA, the CDR3 is TGTGCCAGCAGCCCCGGACAGAAGAGCTCCTACGAGCAGTACTTC. This sequence encodes CASSPGQKSSYEQYF.

This clone was seen once. The rearrangement uses TRBV6-1 and TRBJ2-2; D is possibly TRBD1 (5 bases). Trimming cost V 5 bases and J 4 bases, with 14 bases left between them. Germline CDR1 MNHNS, CDR2 SASEGT. The CDR3 length is 15 residues. CDR3 sequence: CASSTWQGLTGELFF. The CDR3 DNA is TGTGCCAGCAGTACCTGGCAGGGTCTCACCGGGGAGCTGTTTTTT.

The J gene is TRBJ1-6, the V gene TRBV30, with 8 bases lining up with TRBD1. The CDR3 sequence is 16 residues long. V lost 1 base to trimming and J lost 7 bases; unmatched junction nucleotides: 9. CDR1 is GTSNPN, CDR2 SVGIG, per germline (reference sequence). The CDR3 sequence is CAWSGRTGTGNSPLHF. Written as DNA, the CDR3 is TGTGCCTGGAGTGGGAGGACCGGGACAGGCAATTCACCCCTCCACTTT.

This clone has a handful of counts. J is TRBJ1-5 and V is TRBV2; TRBD1 is a possible D gene (6 bases). Trimming shortened V by 3 bases and J by 0 bases, and 9 bases separated the two germline ends. Germline V CDR1 and CDR2: SNHLY, FYNNEI. The length of the CDR3 is 15 residues. CDR3 protein: CASSDRGDSNQPQHF. DNA for the CDR3: TGTGCCAGCAGTGACAGGGGCGATAGCAATCAGCCCCAGCATTTT.

The chain recombines TRBV7-9 with TRBJ2-1, with a tentative D call TRBD2 (6 bases). V gave up 5 bases and J gave up 6 bases, with 17 bases separating them. In germline, CDR1 is SEHNR, CDR2 FQNEAQ (reference sequence). The CDR3 totals 15 residues. CDR3 sequence (DNA): TGTGCCAGCAGCCTTCGGACAAGGGGAGGCAATGAGCAGTTCTTC. This gives the protein CASSLRTRGGNEQFF.

The V call is TRBV6-5, the J call TRBJ2-3, with 8 bases that match TRBD1. The CDR3 consists of 15 residues. After removal of 8 bases from V and 0 bases from J, the junction contained 7 bases not matched to a gene. The germline gives CDR1 MNHEY, CDR2 SVGAGI. The CDR3 is CASGTGTGSTDTQYF. The CDR3 coding sequence is TGTGCCAGCGGAACCGGGACAGGTAGCACAGATACGCAGTATTTT.

This chain links TRBV19 with TRBJ1-5, with 10 bases fitting TRBD1. The CDR3 consists of 16 residues. The germline V gene has CDR1 LNHDA and CDR2 SQIVND (reference sequence). With 7 bases clipped from V and 3 bases from J, the junction kept 9 bases outside the gene matches. CDR3 sequence (DNA): TGTGCCAGTACCCCGGGGGACAGGGGCATCAATCAGCCCCAGCATTTT. Translated, it gives CASTPGDRGINQPQHF.

CDR3 coding DNA: TGTGCCAGCAGCCCCGACAGGGACTACGAGCAGTACTTC. Protein: CASSPDRDYEQYF. The chain recombines TRBV6-5 with TRBJ2-7; 7 positions match TRBD1. V lost 6 bases, J lost 3 bases, and 5 bases stayed unmatched. This CDR3 contains 13 residues. Germline V gives CDR1 MNHEY, CDR2 SVGAGI.

J is TRBJ2-7 and V is TRBV7-2; 10 bases map to TRBD2. Germline CDR1 reads SGHTA; CDR2 reads FQGNSA. The CDR3 has 17 amino acids. The V gene end was trimmed by 5 bases and the J gene end by 4 bases; junction bases not matched to a gene: 14. The CDR3 nucleotides are TGTGCCAGCAGCATTGGCCCGGGACTAGCGTCACTTTACGAGCAGTACTTC. Residues: CASSIGPGLASLYEQYF.

The rearrangement uses TRBV10-3 and TRBJ1-2; the D gene is possibly TRBD1 (5 bases). Per germline, CDR1 ENHRY and CDR2 SYGVKD. This CDR3 is built from 13 residues. The V end was cut by 10 bases, the J end by 2 bases, with 14 bases between. In DNA, the CDR3 is TGTGCCACCCAGTGGGGGGGAAACTATGGCTACACCTTC. This sequence encodes CATQWGGNYGYTF.

The rearrangement joins TRBV11-2 to TRBJ1-3, with 7 nucleotides matching TRBD1. Germline CDR1 reads SGHAT; CDR2 reads FQNNGV. The CDR3 length is 15 residues. V lost 4 bases to trimming and J lost 4 bases; unmatched junction nucleotides: 7. The DNA of the CDR3 is TGTGCCAGCAGCTATACTTTGGGACAGGGAAACACCATATATTTT. Translating gives CASSYTLGQGNTIYF.

This chain uses TRBV4-3 with TRBJ1-1; D is ambiguous. The CDR3 is 14 residues long. The V end lost 4 bases, the J end lost 3 bases, and 12 bases lay between the germline ends. Germline assignment: CDR1 LGHNA and CDR2 YSLEER. In nucleotides, the CDR3 is TGCGCCAGCAGCCTTACCTCAAGGGACACTGAAGCTTTCTTT. Amino acid sequence: CASSLTSRDTEAFF.

V gene TRBV5-1 combines with J gene TRBJ2-7; TRBD1 or TRBD2 may be the D gene (5 bases each). V gave up 0 bases and J gave up 2 bases, with 15 bases separating them. CDR1 is SGHRS and CDR2 is YFSETQ in the germline V gene. CDR3 size: 16 residues. CDR3 loop: CASSLASRRTPYEQYF. The CDR3 DNA reads as TGCGCCAGCAGCTTGGCCTCTCGGAGGACACCCTACGAGCAGTACTTC.

The chain uses TRBV7-3 and TRBJ1-2, with TRBD1 as a possible D gene (6 bases). Germline lookup yields CDR1 SGHTA and CDR2 FQGTGA. With 2 bases removed from V and 4 bases from J, the gap between germline ends came to 8 bases. This CDR3 is 13 amino acids long. The CDR3 here is CASSLGRGYGYTF. Here the CDR3 DNA reads TGTGCCAGCAGCTTAGGCAGGGGCTATGGCTACACCTTC.

The chain couples TRBV29-1 to TRBJ2-5; D is undetermined. Germline values: CDR1 SQVTM, CDR2 ANQGSEA. V lost 4 bases and J lost 1, with 4 bases in between. There are 11 residues in the CDR3. CDR3 sequence reads: CSVGFQETQYF. CDR3 bases: TGCAGCGTTGGATTCCAAGAGACCCAGTACTTC.